This is a list of T cell receptor beta chains from one sample in a study of shared clonotypes between healthy human individuals. The assay was immunoSEQ multiplex PCR, and TCRdb's table has in-frame clones only and misses some. The table has over a million clones, around 78% seen once. The sequencing input was memory CD4+ T cells from PBMCs. All receptors derive from a man aged 18 to 30 in good health. Some clones in this sample may be carry-over from other donors' samples. Each CDR3 is given with its conserved first and last residue. The order of the fields is V gene, J gene, D gene, clone size, CDR3 protein, CDR3 DNA. D genes are given only for firm matches. Only part of the rows carry a size: once, few, many, or a class if the clone is expanded.

TRBV9	TRBJ1-1	.	.	CASSAFGGGRREAFF	TGTGCCAGCAGCGCGTTTGGGGGCGGAAGACGGGAAGCTTTCTTT
TRBV10-2	TRBJ2-6	TRBD1	.	CASRDREDYGANVLTF	TGCGCCAGCCGGGACAGGGAAGATTATGGGGCCAACGTCCTGACTTTC
TRBV28	TRBJ2-1	.	.	CASISFGLVSYNEQFF	TGTGCCAGCATATCCTTCGGGCTAGTCTCCTACAATGAGCAGTTCTTC
TRBV28	TRBJ1-1	TRBD1	few	CASSLPGGRQAFF	TGTGCCAGCAGTCTACCAGGGGGTAGGCAAGCTTTCTTT
TRBV5-6	TRBJ2-1	.	.	CASSMTRGNEQFF	TGTGCCAGCAGCATGACTAGAGGCAATGAGCAGTTCTTC
TRBV29-1	TRBJ2-3	TRBD2	.	CSVHIAGGSTDTQYF	TGCAGCGTCCACATAGCGGGAGGTAGCACAGATACGCAGTATTTT
TRBV18	TRBJ2-6	.	.	CASSPSLFSGANVLTF	TGTGCCAGCTCACCTTCACTTTTCTCTGGGGCCAACGTCCTGACTTTC
TRBV27	TRBJ2-7	TRBD2	.	CASSIHQQGAGAYEQYF	TGTGCCAGCAGTATCCATCAACAGGGAGCGGGGGCCTACGAGCAGTACTTC
TRBV7-9	TRBJ2-7	.	.	CASSLGQSSYEQYF	TGTGCCAGCAGCTTAGGTCAGAGCTCCTACGAGCAGTACTTC
TRBV6-4	TRBJ1-2	.	.	CAGHNGTRANYGYTF	TGTGCCGGACATAACGGGACAAGAGCTAACTATGGCTACACCTTC
TRBV18	TRBJ1-1	.	once	CASSGGGAEAFF	TGTGCCAGCTCCGGGGGCGGGGCTGAAGCTTTCTTT
TRBV28	TRBJ1-5	TRBD1	.	CASSPRTGGQPQHF	TGTGCCAGCAGTCCGCGGACAGGGGGTCAGCCCCAGCATTTT
TRBV6-1	TRBJ2-3	.	.	CASSESARVRTDTQYF	TGTGCCAGCAGTGAAAGTGCCAGGGTACGGACAGATACGCAGTATTTT
TRBV2	TRBJ1-6	.	.	CASNLIAGKGGNSPLHF	TGTGCCAGCAACCTGATTGCGGGAAAGGGGGGGAATTCACCCCTCCACTTT
TRBV2	TRBJ1-1	.	.	CASSEFQSEAFF	TGTGCCAGCAGTGAATTTCAGTCTGAAGCTTTCTTT
TRBV19	TRBJ1-5	TRBD1	.	CASRGQGNQPQHF	TGTGCCAGTAGAGGACAGGGGAATCAGCCCCAGCATTTT
TRBV15	TRBJ2-5	.	few	CATSSTKGQETQYF	TGTGCCACCAGCAGCACGAAGGGCCAAGAGACCCAGTACTTC
TRBV25-1	TRBJ2-1	TRBD2	.	CASSDERGGVEQFF	TGTGCCAGCAGTGACGAGCGGGGGGGCGTTGAGCAGTTCTTC
TRBV29-1	TRBJ2-1	.	.	CSVERAPGNEQFF	TGCAGCGTTGAAAGAGCGCCGGGGAATGAGCAGTTCTTC
TRBV5-1	TRBJ1-2	.	.	CASSLVEGPYSYTF	TGCGCCAGCAGCTTGGTTGAGGGACCATACAGCTACACCTTC
TRBV5-4	TRBJ2-1	TRBD2	.	CASSAQREGSYNEQFF	TGTGCCAGCAGCGCACAGCGGGAGGGCTCCTACAATGAGCAGTTCTTC
TRBV4-2	TRBJ2-1	.	.	CASSQAGTGTYEQFF	TGTGCCAGCAGCCAAGCAGGAACAGGGACGTATGAGCAGTTCTTC
TRBV5-1	TRBJ2-5	TRBD2	.	CASSSGALIAGIGETQYF	TGCGCCAGCAGCAGCGGGGCCCTCATAGCGGGAATAGGGGAGACCCAGTACTTC
TRBV5-4	TRBJ2-5	.	few	CASSLDAAHETQYF	TGTGCCAGCAGCTTGGATGCGGCCCACGAGACCCAGTACTTC